Shown below are 31 T cell receptor beta chains from a single sample sequenced in a study of blood T cell repertoires in COVID-19. Produced via immunoSEQ multiplex PCR; TCRdb's table is partial and in-frame only. The table lists some 100,000 clones, around 86% of them singletons, with 10% in the top ten. What was sequenced was peripheral blood. Receptors originate from a man in his fifties or sixties with acute or convalescent COVID-19.

The chain has TRBV21-1 and TRBJ1-3. TRBV21-1 is annotated as a pseudogene. This CDR3 contains 19 residues. CDR3 nucleotides: TGTGCCAGCAGCACCAAGGGGGGGAGGGATTACAGCTCTGGAAACACCATATATTTT. It translates to CASSTKGGRDYSSGNTIYF.

The chain employs TRBV4-1 and TRBJ1-2, with 7 bases that match TRBD1. Germline V CDR1 and CDR2: MGHRA, YSYEKL. This CDR3 spans 13 amino acids. The V gene end was trimmed by 4 bases and the J gene end by 8 bases; junction bases not matched to a gene: 7. The CDR3 DNA follows: TGCGCCAGCAGCCTGACAGGGACGGGCGGCTACACCTTC. Its translation: CASSLTGTGGYTF.

The V call is TRBV19, the J call TRBJ2-1, with D maybe TRBD2 (6 bases). The V gene lost 9 bases and the J gene lost 0 bases, with 12 bases spanning the gap. Germline CDR1 reads LNHDA; CDR2 reads SQIVND (reference sequence). The CDR3 loop spans 14 amino acids. The DNA for the CDR3 is TGTGCCAGCCAAAGGAGGGGCTCCTACAATGAGCAGTTCTTC. Translating gives CASQRRGSYNEQFF.

The chain is built from TRBV6-1 and TRBJ2-7; TRBD1 aligns across 9 bases. Germline V gives CDR1 MNHNS, CDR2 SASEGT. V was clipped by 2 bases and J by 3 bases; unmatched bases: 5. The length of the CDR3 is 15 residues. This chain's CDR3 is CASSEYGTGSYEQYF. The DNA of the CDR3 is TGTGCCAGCAGTGAATATGGGACAGGGAGCTACGAGCAGTACTTC.

The chain uses TRBV9 and TRBJ2-1; possibly TRBD2 for D (6 bases). The V end lost 0 bases, the J end lost 8 bases, and 15 bases lay between the germline ends. Germline V lookup: CDR1 SGDLS, CDR2 YYNGEE. The CDR3 is made up of 15 amino acids. The CDR3 bases are TGTGCCAGCAGCGTAGGGACGGGAGCGGCGTATGAGCAGTTCTTC. Protein product: CASSVGTGAAYEQFF.

V usage is TRBV29-1 and J usage is TRBJ2-2; TRBD2 aligns across 14 bases. Losses at the gene ends were 6 bases for V and 1 base for J; bases not matched to a gene: 7. Germline V gene sequence: CDR1 SQVTM, CDR2 ANQGSEA. The CDR3 is 17 amino acids. CDR3 region: CSVRGTSGSLNTGELFF. The CDR3 DNA sequence: TGCAGCGTGAGGGGGACTAGCGGGAGTCTGAACACCGGGGAGCTGTTTTTT.

The J gene is TRBJ2-1, the V gene TRBV19, with D possibly TRBD2 on 6 matching bases. The V end lost 6 bases, the J end lost 0 bases, and 12 bases lay between the germline ends. Looked up from germline, CDR1 is LNHDA and CDR2 is SQIVND (reference sequence). The CDR3 sequence is 15 residues long. CDR3 amino acids: CASRPAGSSYNEQFF. The CDR3 coding sequence is TGTGCCAGTAGGCCGGCGGGAAGCTCCTACAATGAGCAGTTCTTC.

J is TRBJ1-1 and V is TRBV7-9, with 8 bases matching TRBD1. CDR1 SEHNR and CDR2 FQNEAQ come from the germline V gene (reference sequence). The CDR3 totals 13 residues. V was pared by 7 bases and J by 5 bases, with 6 bases of the junction left unmatched. The CDR3 DNA reads TGTGCCAGCACCCTGACAGGGGTGACTGAAGCTTTCTTT. Translation: CASTLTGVTEAFF.

The rearrangement links TRBV2 to TRBJ2-1, with TRBD1 as a possible D gene (6 bases). Germline CDR1 SNHLY, CDR2 FYNNEI. V was cut by 6 bases and J by 7 bases, with 22 bases left in between. The CDR3 runs 16 residues. CDR3 amino acids: CASRTYPGERGNEQFF. The CDR3 DNA reads TGTGCCAGCAGAACGTATCCAGGGGAAAGGGGAAATGAGCAGTTCTTC.

In this sample, this clone is medium-sized (0.01 to 0.1%). The chain couples TRBV13 to TRBJ1-2; 8 bases match TRBD1. This CDR3 comprises 14 residues. Germline trimming cut 5 bases from V and 3 bases from J; bases unmatched to any gene: 5. CDR1 is PRHDT, CDR2 FYEKMQ, per germline (reference sequence). The CDR3 protein is CASSRDRSYYGYTF. The CDR3 DNA reads TGTGCCAGCAGCCGGGACAGGTCGTACTATGGCTACACCTTC.

This clone was seen just once. This rearrangement joins TRBV28 to TRBJ1-1; 10 bases map to TRBD1. V shed 6 bases and J 11 bases; nucleotides not matched to a gene: 3. From germline, CDR1 is MDHEN and CDR2 SYDVKM. The CDR3 runs 11 residues. The CDR3 region is CASRGQGDAFF. In DNA form, the CDR3 reads TGTGCCAGCAGAGGACAGGGGGACGCTTTCTTT.

The V gene is TRBV11-1, the J gene TRBJ2-1, with 8 bases identical to TRBD2. The CDR3 is 16 amino acids. The germline V gene has CDR1 SGHAT and CDR2 FQDESV (reference sequence). The junction had 12 bases not matched to a gene; V was cut back by 2 bases and J by 9 bases. The CDR3 region is CASSLSSGSGGSEQFF. The CDR3 region has the DNA TGTGCCAGCAGCTTAAGCAGCGGGAGCGGAGGGAGTGAGCAGTTCTTC.

The chain links TRBV19 to TRBJ1-2, with D hard to call. The germline V and J ends were trimmed by 11 bases and 6 bases, with 19 bases remaining between them. Germline CDR1 and CDR2: LNHDA and SQIVND (reference sequence). The CDR3 is made up of 13 amino acids. CDR3 sequence (DNA): TGTGCCTCCTGGGCCCTCGGAGGGAATGGCTACACCTTC. Translation: CASWALGGNGYTF.

This chain joins TRBV12-3 or TRBV12-4 and TRBJ1-1, with D hard to call. Trimming pared 3 bases from V and 1 base from J, leaving 3 bases between. The CDR3 totals 12 residues. The CDR3 sequence: CASSFSNTEAFF. Here the CDR3 DNA reads TGTGCCAGCAGTTTCTCGAACACTGAAGCTTTCTTT.

V usage is TRBV5-1 and J usage is TRBJ1-6; 7 bases are shared with TRBD1. This CDR3 has 14 residues. V gave up 0 bases and J gave up 8 bases; unmatched junction bases: 2. Per the germline V gene, CDR1 is SGHRS and CDR2 is YFSETQ. CDR3 amino acids: CASSLGQGDSPLHF. CDR3 DNA sequence: TGCGCCAGCAGCTTGGGGCAGGGGGATTCACCCCTCCACTTT.

In this sample, this clone turned up a few times. V gene TRBV5-4 combines with J gene TRBJ2-1; 8 bases match TRBD2. The germline V gene encodes CDR1 SGHNT and CDR2 YYREEE (reference sequence). The ends lost 2 bases at V and 0 bases at J; junction bases unmatched: 4. The CDR3 loop spans 16 amino acids. As DNA, the CDR3 is TGTGCCAGCAGCTTACCGGGAGGGCCCTCCTACAATGAGCAGTTCTTC. Amino acid sequence: CASSLPGGPSYNEQFF.

The DNA for the CDR3 is TGCGCCAGCAGCTTGCAGGAAACCGGGGAGCTGTTTTTT. This translates into CASSLQETGELFF. The chain carries TRBV5-1 and TRBJ2-2; D gene uncertain. The CDR3 sequence is 13 residues long. Looked up from germline, CDR1 is SGHRS and CDR2 is YFSETQ. With 1 base removed from V and 5 bases from J, the gap between germline ends came to 6 bases.

The table lists this clone with a count of one. The chain joins TRBV25-1 to TRBJ2-2, with 7 positions matching TRBD2. J was trimmed by 0 bases and V by 6 bases; bases with no gene match: 4. CDR1 and CDR2 (germline): MGHDK, SYGVNS. This CDR3 has 15 residues. The chain's CDR3 is CASSSLAANTGELFF. The CDR3 nucleotides read TGTGCCAGCAGCTCGCTAGCGGCGAACACCGGGGAGCTGTTTTTT.

The V and J genes are TRBV19 and TRBJ1-5, with 7 bases aligning to TRBD1. V shed 4 bases, J shed 7 bases, and the junction held 7 bases outside the gene matches. Germline CDR1 reads LNHDA; CDR2 reads SQIVND (reference sequence). The CDR3 has 14 amino acids. The CDR3 bases are TGTGCCAGTAGTACGATACAGGGGTGGCAGCCCCAGCATTTT. Translation: CASSTIQGWQPQHF.

This clone has just one count. J is TRBJ1-3 and V is TRBV12-5, with D possibly TRBD1 on 5 matching bases. The CDR3 spans 18 residues. Germline V gives CDR1 LGHNT, CDR2 FRNRAP. With 5 bases removed from V and 1 base from J, the gap between germline ends came to 21 bases. CDR3 protein: CASGPGGLGGLSGNTIYF. In DNA form, the CDR3 reads TGTGCTAGTGGTCCAGGCGGTCTGGGGGGATTGTCTGGAAACACCATATATTTT.

The chain has TRBV5-4 and TRBJ2-7; 10 nucleotides match TRBD2. V was pared by 4 bases and J by 6 bases, with 4 bases of the junction left unmatched. Germline values: CDR1 SGHNT, CDR2 YYREEE (reference sequence). The CDR3 is 13 residues long. CDR3 sequence reads: CASSQGLAAEQYF. CDR3 DNA: TGTGCCAGCAGCCAAGGACTAGCGGCCGAGCAGTACTTC. Using reference TRBV5-4 and TRBJ2-7 for the parts outside the CDR3, the full variable domain is ETGVTQSPTHLIKTRGQQVTLRCSSQSGHNTVSWYQQALGQGPQFIFQYYREEENGRGNFPPRFSGLQFPNYSSELNVNALELDDSALYLCASSQGLAAEQYFGPGTRLTVT.

The chain employs TRBV11-2 and TRBJ2-1; 9 positions match TRBD2. The CDR3 runs 18 residues. Germline V lookup: CDR1 SGHAT, CDR2 FQNNGV. The trim removed 1 base at V and 1 base at J, leaving 8 bases unmatched. The CDR3 DNA is TGTGCCAGCAGCTTAGGGGGGCTAGCGGGACGGTCCTACAATGAGCAGTTCTTC. This encodes CASSLGGLAGRSYNEQFF.

The gene calls are TRBV7-9 and TRBJ2-7, with 8 bases that match TRBD1. Trimming cost V 5 bases and J 2 bases; bases outside gene matches: 5. This CDR3 spans 14 amino acids. Germline CDR1 reads SEHNR; CDR2 reads FQNEAQ (reference sequence). The CDR3 spells CASSPDRVAYEQYF. The CDR3 region has the DNA TGTGCCAGCAGCCCGGACAGGGTAGCCTACGAGCAGTACTTC.

This sequence joins TRBV3-1 (or the pseudogene TRBV3-2) and TRBJ2-7; 7 positions agree with TRBD2. Germline loops: CDR1 LGHDT, CDR2 YNNKEL (reference sequence). V lost 1 base and J lost 6; bases outside the gene matches: 6. The CDR3 totals 14 residues. CDR3 DNA sequence: TGTGCCAGCAGCCAAGTCAGCGGGAAACGCGAGCAGTACTTC. The encoded protein is CASSQVSGKREQYF.

This chain uses TRBV11-2 with TRBJ1-2; D uncertain. In germline, CDR1 is SGHAT, CDR2 FQNNGV. The CDR3 length is 13 residues. V shed 3 bases and J shed 8 bases, with 13 bases lying between them. The CDR3: CASSFNEGVGYTF. DNA of the CDR3: TGTGCCAGCAGCTTTAATGAGGGTGTCGGCTACACCTTC.

The J gene is TRBJ1-1, the V gene TRBV4-1; the D is unclear. The CDR3 spans 17 residues. Trimming stripped 8 bases from V and 0 bases from J, with 22 bases between. The V gene's germline CDR1 is MGHRA and CDR2 YSYEKL. In nucleotides, the CDR3 is TGCGCCAGCCTTAGCTCGTGGGCGCGGGTGATGAACACTGAAGCTTTCTTT. This codes for CASLSSWARVMNTEAFF.

The rearrangement links TRBV19 to TRBJ2-7, with 10 nucleotides matching TRBD1. J gave up 2 bases and V 6 bases, and 10 bases lay outside the gene matches. There are 16 residues in the CDR3. CDR1 LNHDA and CDR2 SQIVND come from the germline V gene (reference sequence). This CDR3 reads CASSILPGQGTYEQYF. In DNA, the CDR3 is TGTGCCAGTAGCATCCTGCCGGGACAGGGGACCTACGAGCAGTACTTC.

The chain combines TRBV3-1 (or the pseudogene TRBV3-2) with TRBJ2-5, with TRBD2 identical over 12 bases. Germline assignment: CDR1 LGHDT and CDR2 YNNKEL (reference sequence). This CDR3 spans 18 amino acids. V dropped 3 bases and J dropped 1; count of bases not matched to a gene: 9. CDR3 DNA: TGTGCCAGCAGCCATGGGGCAGGGACTAGCGGGTTCCAAGAGACCCAGTACTTC. This codes for CASSHGAGTSGFQETQYF.

V gene TRBV2 combines with J gene TRBJ2-1, with D unresolved. V lost 6 bases and J 2 bases, leaving 17 bases between the germline ends. Germline CDR1 and CDR2: SNHLY and FYNNEI. The CDR3 totals 16 residues. CDR3 nucleotides: TGTGCCAGCAGCCTCCAACGGCTAGGCGCCTACAATGAGCAGTTCTTC. It encodes CASSLQRLGAYNEQFF.

The chain has TRBV2 and TRBJ1-5; D may be TRBD1 (5 bases). The CDR3 is 14 amino acids. V dropped 4 bases and J dropped 4 bases, with 11 bases sitting between them. Per the germline V gene, CDR1 is SNHLY and CDR2 is FYNNEI. The CDR3 nucleotides read TGTGCCAGCAGTGCCTCCGGGGGGAATCAGCCCCAGCATTTT. Protein: CASSASGGNQPQHF.

CDR3 loop: CASSLVIGGAGTEAFF. The CDR3 region has the DNA TGCGCCAGCAGCTTGGTAATTGGAGGGGCAGGCACTGAAGCTTTCTTT. This chain connects TRBV5-1 to TRBJ1-1; D may be TRBD1 (5 bases). Trimming left V 0 bases short and J 4 bases short, with 16 bases between. Germline CDR1 is SGHRS and CDR2 is YFSETQ. The CDR3 covers 16 residues. Looking up the rest from reference TRBV5-1 and TRBJ1-1 gives the full variable domain: KAGVTQTPRYLIKTRGQQVTLSCSPISGHRSVSWYQQTPGQGLQFLFEYFSETQRNKGNFPGRFSGRQFSNSRSEMNVSTLELGDSALYLCASSLVIGGAGTEAFFGQGTRLTVV.